One and the same sample provided the 31 T cell receptor beta chains below, sequenced in a study of T cell responses to AZD1222 COVID-19 vaccine. The method was immunoSEQ multiplex PCR; TCRdb's version includes in-frame clones alone and lacks a portion of them. The sample yields roughly 70,000 clones, approximately 90% seen once. This sample comprised peripheral blood, obtained 28 days after the second dose of the MenACWY control vaccine. These receptors were taken from an adult who received the MenACWY meningococcal vaccine as a control.

V usage is TRBV6-5 and J usage is TRBJ2-2; maybe TRBD2 (6 bases). V lost 10 bases, J lost 7 bases, and 16 bases lay in between. From germline, CDR1 is MNHEY and CDR2 SVGAGI. The CDR3 contains 13 residues. CDR3 nucleotides: TGTGCCACCCATGCGGGAAGGTTCGGGGAGCTGTTTTTT. Translation: CATHAGRFGELFF.

The V gene is TRBV7-2, the J gene TRBJ2-1; D not certain. This CDR3 spans 15 amino acids. V lost 5 bases to trimming and J lost 0 bases, with 11 bases between them. CDR1 is SGHTA, CDR2 FQGNSA, per germline. CDR3 sequence (DNA): TGTGCCAGCAGCCCCCAGGAAAGCTCCTACAATGAGCAGTTCTTC. Translated: CASSPQESSYNEQFF.

The rearrangement uses TRBV7-9 and TRBJ1-5, with TRBD1 as a possible D gene (5 bases). Between the trimmed V and J ends, which lost 5 bases and 4 bases, there was a span of 18 bases. The V gene's germline CDR1 is SEHNR and CDR2 FQNEAQ (reference sequence). This CDR3 has 16 residues. The CDR3: CASSNSLAGPNQPQHF. The CDR3 bases are TGTGCCAGCAGCAACTCCTTGGCGGGGCCGAATCAGCCCCAGCATTTT.

This clone occurred a few times. This chain connects TRBV7-2 to TRBJ1-2, with D tentatively TRBD1 (5 bases). The V and J ends lost 5 bases and 3 bases respectively, with 16 bases between them. Looked up from germline, CDR1 is SGHTA and CDR2 is FQGNSA. There are 15 residues in the CDR3. CDR3 nucleotides: TGTGCCAGCAGCCTCCTAGTGAGGGGTGACTATGGCTACACCTTC. As protein: CASSLLVRGDYGYTF.

J is TRBJ2-1 and V is TRBV5-1; D is possibly TRBD1 (6 bases). The CDR3 length is 17 residues. Germline-derived CDR1 and CDR2 are SGHRS and YFSETQ. Trimming shortened V by 3 bases and J by 4 bases, and 20 bases separated the two germline ends. CDR3: CASSWTLTGRGYNEQFF. Here the CDR3 DNA reads TGCGCCAGCAGCTGGACTCTAACAGGGAGAGGGTACAATGAGCAGTTCTTC. Complete variable domain (other parts from reference TRBV5-1 and TRBJ2-1): KAGVTQTPRYLIKTRGQQVTLSCSPISGHRSVSWYQQTPGQGLQFLFEYFSETQRNKGNFPGRFSGRQFSNSRSEMNVSTLELGDSALYLCASSWTLTGRGYNEQFFGPGTRLTVL.

V is TRBV6-6 and J is TRBJ1-1, with D unclear. The CDR3 totals 15 residues. The V end lost 0 bases, the J end lost 1 base, and 9 bases lay between the germline ends. Germline V lookup: CDR1 MNHNY, CDR2 SVGAGI (reference sequence). DNA of the CDR3: TGTGCCAGCAGTTACTCGGGGTCTGGGAACACTGAAGCTTTCTTT. Translated: CASSYSGSGNTEAFF.

The chain carries TRBV28 and TRBJ2-7, with 9 bases that match TRBD1. CDR1 and CDR2 (germline): MDHEN, SYDVKM. The CDR3 totals 15 residues. With V trimmed by 8 bases and J by 3 bases, 11 bases remained unmatched. CDR3 sequence reads: CASETPGQGYYEQYF. CDR3 nucleotides: TGTGCCAGCGAAACCCCGGGACAGGGTTACTACGAGCAGTACTTC. The full variable domain, with the rest looked up from reference TRBV28 and TRBJ2-7, is DVKVTQSSRYLVKRTGEKVFLECVQDMDHENMFWYRQDPGLGLRLIYFSYDVKMKEKGDIPEGYSVSREKKERFSLILESASTNQTSMYLCASETPGQGYYEQYFGPGTRLTVT.

J is TRBJ1-5 and V is TRBV4-3, with D unresolved. Germline-derived CDR1 and CDR2 are LGHNA and YSLEER. V was clipped by 0 bases and J by 1 base, with 1 base between them. This CDR3 contains 13 residues. DNA of the CDR3: TGCGCCAGCAGCCAAGACAGCAATCAGCCCCAGCATTTT. This translates into CASSQDSNQPQHF.

This clone appeared a few times. The chain joins TRBV7-2 to TRBJ1-2; no definite D call. Germline CDR1 is SGHTA and CDR2 is FQGNSA. Deletions cut 5 bases from V and 5 bases from J, with 12 bases between. The CDR3 runs to 13 residues. The CDR3 bases are TGTGCCAGCAGCCCGGACTCCGAATATGGCTACACCTTC. Translation: CASSPDSEYGYTF.

The chain couples TRBV7-6 to TRBJ1-1; D is perhaps TRBD1 (6 bases). The CDR3 length is 15 residues. The germline gives CDR1 SGHVS, CDR2 FNYEAQ. V lost 4 bases, J lost 2 bases, and 14 bases lay in between. CDR3 in amino acids: CASSSMVGANTEAFF. In DNA, the CDR3 is TGTGCCAGCAGCTCAATGGTGGGGGCCAACACTGAAGCTTTCTTT.

In its sample, this clone was seen once. V is TRBV23-1 and J is TRBJ1-4, with a tentative D call TRBD1 (5 bases). TRBV23-1 is sorted into the ORF group, with uncertain function. The CDR3 consists of 14 residues. V was pared by 2 bases and J by 7 bases, with 11 bases between. CDR3: CASSQPGPVEKLFF. The DNA for the CDR3 is TGCGCCAGCAGTCAACCGGGGCCAGTTGAAAAACTGTTTTTT.

V and J are TRBV30 and TRBJ1-6, with 7 bases lining up with TRBD1. CDR1 GTSNPN and CDR2 SVGIG come from the germline V gene (reference sequence). The CDR3 consists of 13 residues. V trimming: 2 bases; J trimming: 6 bases; junction bases outside the gene matches: 1. CDR3 coding DNA: TGTGCCTGGAGTCGGGACAGTAATTCACCCCTCCACTTT. Translated, it gives CAWSRDSNSPLHF.

This clone came up once. CDR3 sequence: CASSILGPDTEAFF. The CDR3 DNA sequence: TGTGCCAGTAGTATCCTGGGCCCGGACACTGAAGCTTTCTTT. This chain uses TRBV19 with TRBJ1-1, with D uncertain. The CDR3 is made up of 14 amino acids. V lost 3 bases and J 3 bases, leaving 11 bases between the germline ends. Looked up from germline, CDR1 is LNHDA and CDR2 is SQIVND (reference sequence).

The chain joins TRBV12-5 to TRBJ1-5; the match to TRBD1 covers 8 bases. This CDR3 is 14 amino acids long. J lost 5 bases, V lost 7 bases, and 7 bases had no gene match. Germline V gene lookup returns CDR1 LGHNT and CDR2 FRNRAP. CDR3 nucleotide sequence: TGTGCTAGTGCCTTGGACAGGGCGGATCAGCCCCAGCATTTT. Translation: CASALDRADQPQHF.

The J gene is TRBJ2-3, the V gene TRBV14; D is perhaps TRBD1 (5 bases). Germline V gene sequence: CDR1 SGHDN, CDR2 FVKESK. The CDR3 totals 15 residues. V lost 4 bases and J lost 2, with 13 bases in between. The CDR3 protein is CASSPWGLNTDTQYF. DNA of the CDR3: TGTGCCAGCAGCCCCTGGGGCCTAAACACAGATACGCAGTATTTT.

This chain uses TRBV30 with TRBJ1-1; 12 nucleotides match TRBD1. The germline V gene has CDR1 GTSNPN and CDR2 SVGIG (reference sequence). The CDR3 contains 17 residues. V shed 1 base, J shed 0 bases, and the junction held 6 bases outside the gene matches. This CDR3 reads CAWSGDRGPLVNTEAFF. The CDR3 nucleotides are TGTGCCTGGAGTGGGGACAGGGGGCCCCTAGTGAACACTGAAGCTTTCTTT. Variable domain in full (rest from reference TRBV30 and TRBJ1-1): SQTIHQWPATLVQPVGSPLSLECTVEGTSNPNLYWYRQAAGRGLQLLFYSVGIGQISSEVPQNLSASRPQDRQFILSSKKLLLSDSGFYLCAWSGDRGPLVNTEAFFGQGTRLTVV.

V usage is TRBV4-3 and J usage is TRBJ1-2, with 9 bases fitting TRBD1. V was clipped by 4 bases and J by 7 bases; unmatched bases: 7. Per germline, CDR1 LGHNA and CDR2 YSLEER. This CDR3 spans 14 amino acids. The CDR3 region has the DNA TGCGCCAGCAGCCCGACTTCGACAGGGGGTGGCTACACCTTC. Translation gives CASSPTSTGGGYTF.

This rearrangement joins TRBV4-2 to TRBJ1-3; no clear D. Deletions cut 1 base from V and 0 bases from J, with 7 bases between. The CDR3 totals 15 residues. In germline, CDR1 is LGHNA, CDR2 YNFKEQ. The chain's CDR3 is CASSQVRGSGNTIYF. CDR3 sequence (DNA): TGTGCCAGCAGCCAAGTTCGTGGCTCTGGAAACACCATATATTTT.

The chain employs TRBV27 and TRBJ2-7; no definite D call. This CDR3 spans 13 amino acids. The germline CDR1 and CDR2 sequences are MNHEY and SMNVEV (reference sequence). The ends were cut back, 5 bases at V and 1 base at J, with 9 bases in the middle. The CDR3 is CASSPTNSYEQYF. The CDR3 nucleotides are TGTGCCAGCAGTCCGACAAATTCCTACGAGCAGTACTTC.

This clone has only one observation. This rearrangement joins TRBV28 to TRBJ2-7; 10 bases align to TRBD1. The CDR3 contains 14 residues. J gave up 2 bases and V 5 bases, and 3 bases lay outside the gene matches. The germline CDR1 and CDR2 sequences are MDHEN and SYDVKM. CDR3 protein: CASSMTGGTYEQYF. The CDR3 nucleotides read TGTGCCAGCAGTATGACAGGGGGCACCTACGAGCAGTACTTC.

The chain combines TRBV9 with TRBJ1-1; no firm D call. V shed 0 bases and J shed 3 bases, with 6 bases lying between them. This CDR3 contains 13 residues. Per germline, CDR1 SGDLS and CDR2 YYNGEE. CDR3 loop: CASSVAQDTEAFF. CDR3 nucleotides: TGTGCCAGCAGCGTAGCCCAGGACACTGAAGCTTTCTTT.

The chain couples TRBV28 to TRBJ1-1; D is possibly TRBD1 (6 bases). From germline, CDR1 is MDHEN and CDR2 SYDVKM. V was trimmed by 3 bases and J by 4 bases, leaving 9 bases between them. CDR3 length: 13 amino acids. This CDR3 is CASSLEGGTEAFF. DNA of the CDR3: TGTGCCAGCAGTTTGGAGGGGGGCACTGAAGCTTTCTTT. Using reference TRBV28 and TRBJ1-1 for the parts outside the CDR3, the full variable domain is DVKVTQSSRYLVKRTGEKVFLECVQDMDHENMFWYRQDPGLGLRLIYFSYDVKMKEKGDIPEGYSVSREKKERFSLILESASTNQTSMYLCASSLEGGTEAFFGQGTRLTVV.

Only one count was recorded for this clone. This chain uses TRBV10-3 with TRBJ2-7; 7 positions agree with TRBD2. V shed 3 bases, J shed 2 bases, and the junction held 4 bases outside the gene matches. From germline, CDR1 is ENHRY and CDR2 SYGVKD. This CDR3 spans 14 amino acids. The CDR3 sequence: CAISDPRETYEQYF. The CDR3, as DNA: TGTGCCATCAGTGATCCGCGGGAGACCTACGAGCAGTACTTC.

This chain uses TRBV12-3 or TRBV12-4 with TRBJ2-7; 7 nucleotides line up with TRBD1. The junction had 2 bases not matched to a gene; V was cut back by 4 bases and J by 2 bases. CDR3 length: 13 residues. The CDR3 protein is CASSSDRAYEQYF. CDR3 coding DNA: TGTGCCAGCAGTTCCGACAGGGCCTACGAGCAGTACTTC.

The chain couples TRBV6-5 to TRBJ2-5; 9 bases fit TRBD2. The V segment lost 7 bases and the J segment 5 bases; nucleotides outside the gene matches: 8. This CDR3 contains 14 residues. Germline CDR1 reads MNHEY; CDR2 reads SVGAGI. DNA of the CDR3: TGTGCCAGCACTGGCGGGGGGGCCAGGGAGACCCAGTACTTC. Its protein product is CASTGGGARETQYF.

The chain uses TRBV29-1 and TRBJ2-2, with 11 bases lining up with TRBD2. CDR1 and CDR2 from the germline V gene are SQVTM and ANQGSEA. Trimming at V came to 2 bases and at J to 4 bases, leaving 12 bases not matched to a gene. This CDR3 has 18 amino acids. The CDR3, as DNA: TGCAGCGTTGAACCCTTAGCGGGAGGGCAATCATTCACCGGGGAGCTGTTTTTT. Translation gives CSVEPLAGGQSFTGELFF.

V usage is TRBV5-1 and J usage is TRBJ2-2; a weak D match, TRBD1 (5 bases). CDR1 is SGHRS and CDR2 is YFSETQ in the germline V gene. The V and J ends lost 3 bases and 1 base respectively, with 7 bases between them. This CDR3 has 14 residues. The CDR3 DNA is TGCGCCAGCAGCTCCCAGGGGAACACCGGGGAGCTGTTTTTT. Its translation is CASSSQGNTGELFF.

V usage is TRBV13 and J usage is TRBJ2-3; the match to TRBD2 covers 8 bases. Germline V lookup: CDR1 PRHDT, CDR2 FYEKMQ (reference sequence). The J segment lost 5 bases and the V segment lost 3 bases, leaving 4 bases of the junction unmatched. The CDR3 sequence is 14 residues long. DNA of the CDR3: TGTGCCAGCAGCTTGGGACTAGGACAAGATACGCAGTATTTT. Amino acids: CASSLGLGQDTQYF.

The chain carries TRBV3-1 (or the pseudogene TRBV3-2) and TRBJ2-5, with 7 bases matching TRBD1. Trimming cost V 3 bases and J 2 bases; bases outside gene matches: 6. The CDR3 totals 15 residues. Per the germline V gene, CDR1 is LGHDT and CDR2 is YNNKEL (reference sequence). The CDR3 DNA reads as TGTGCCAGCAGCCAGGACTCGGGACAGCAAGAGACCCAGTACTTC. Translation: CASSQDSGQQETQYF.

This rearrangement joins TRBV30 to TRBJ1-3; D gene uncertain. Trimming stripped 0 bases from V and 9 bases from J, with 6 bases between. Germline V lookup: CDR1 GTSNPN, CDR2 SVGIG (reference sequence). The CDR3 consists of 11 residues. CDR3 amino acids: CAWSVLTTIYF. In DNA form, the CDR3 reads TGTGCCTGGAGTGTACTCACCACCATATATTTT.

The V gene is TRBV4-3, the J gene TRBJ2-3; D is unclear. CDR1 and CDR2 (germline): LGHNA, YSLEER. V was shortened by 2 bases and J by 3 bases, with 12 bases between the two germline ends. The CDR3 is 15 amino acids. The DNA for the CDR3 is TGCGCCAGCAGCCAATCGAGGCAGATTACAGATACGCAGTATTTT. It encodes CASSQSRQITDTQYF.